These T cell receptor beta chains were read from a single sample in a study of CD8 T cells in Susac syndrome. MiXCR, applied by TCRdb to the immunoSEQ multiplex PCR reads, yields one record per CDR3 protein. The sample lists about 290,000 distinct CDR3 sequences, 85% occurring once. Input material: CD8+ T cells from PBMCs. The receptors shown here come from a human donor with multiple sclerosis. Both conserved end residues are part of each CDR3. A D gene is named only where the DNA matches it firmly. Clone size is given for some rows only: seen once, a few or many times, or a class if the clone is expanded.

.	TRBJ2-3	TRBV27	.	TGTGCCAGCAAAATAGGCGCGGGGACAGATACGCAGTATTTT	CASKIGAGTDTQYF
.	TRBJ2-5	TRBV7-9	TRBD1	TGTGCCAGCAGCTTATGGGGACAGGGGGCTTCAGAGACCCAGTACTTC	CASSLWGQGASETQYF
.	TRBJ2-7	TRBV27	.	TGTGCCAGCAGTTTAACTCGGGGTAGCGCCTACGAGCAGTACTTC	CASSLTRGSAYEQYF
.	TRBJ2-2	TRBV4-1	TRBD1	TGCGCCAGCAGCCCAGCAGGGACAGGACGGACCGGGGAGCTGTTTTTT	CASSPAGTGRTGELFF
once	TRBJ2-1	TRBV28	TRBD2	TGTGCCAGCAGTTTATGGCGGGAGAGGAATGAGCAGTTCTTC	CASSLWRERNEQFF
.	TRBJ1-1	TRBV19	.	TGTGCCAGTAGTATTCAGTACAGAGGAGAAGCTTTCTTT	CASSIQYRGEAFF
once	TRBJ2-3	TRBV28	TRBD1	TGTGCCAGCAGTCCGCAGACAGGGGAGTTACTCACAGATACGCAGTATTTT	CASSPQTGELLTDTQYF
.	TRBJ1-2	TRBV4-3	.	TGCGCCAGCAGCGGTCGCAGGGCCGGCTACACCTTC	CASSGRRAGYTF
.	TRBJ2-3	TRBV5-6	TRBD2	TGTGCCAGCAGGCCAACTAGCGGGAGCACAGATACGCAGTATTTT	CASRPTSGSTDTQYF
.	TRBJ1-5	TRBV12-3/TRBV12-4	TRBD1	TGTGCCAGCAGTTTAATACCCGGACAGGATAGCAATCAGCCCCAGCATTTT	CASSLIPGQDSNQPQHF
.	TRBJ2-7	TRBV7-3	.	TGTGCCAGCAGCTTAACAGGGTTGAGGGGCGACGAGCAGTACTTC	CASSLTGLRGDEQYF
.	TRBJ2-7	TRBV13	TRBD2	TGTGCCAGCAGCGGCGGGCTAGCGGATAAACCCTACGAGCAGTACTTC	CASSGGLADKPYEQYF
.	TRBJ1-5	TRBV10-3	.	TGTGCCCGGACGAAGGGATCGAATCAGCCCCAGCATTTT	CARTKGSNQPQHF
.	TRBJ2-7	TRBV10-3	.	TGTGCCATCAGTGAGGGGTACAGGGCTGAGCAGTACTTC	CAISEGYRAEQYF
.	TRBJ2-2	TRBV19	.	TGTGCCAGTACGGTTAGAGGTAACACCGGGGAGCTGTTTTTT	CASTVRGNTGELFF
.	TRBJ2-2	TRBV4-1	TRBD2	TGCGCCAGCAGCCAAGAACTTGGACTAGCTTACACCGGGGAGCTGTTTTTT	CASSQELGLAYTGELFF
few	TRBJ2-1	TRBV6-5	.	TGTGCCAGCAGTTACTCCGACATCTATGAGCAGTTCTTC	CASSYSDIYEQFF
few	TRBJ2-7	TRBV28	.	TGTGCCAGCAGTTTTCCCCCCCAGGAGGGGAACTCCTACGAGCAGTACTTC	CASSFPPQEGNSYEQYF
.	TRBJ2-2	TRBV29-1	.	TGCAGTGGAAAAGAGAACGGGGAGCTGTTTTTT	CSGKENGELFF
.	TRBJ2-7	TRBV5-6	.	TGTGCCAGCAGCTTGGGCTGGTACGAGCAGTACTTC	CASSLGWYEQYF
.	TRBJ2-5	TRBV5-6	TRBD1	TGTGCCAGCAGCTTGGGGCCCGAAGATGACAGGGACCTCCAAGAGACCCAGTACTTC	CASSLGPEDDRDLQETQYF